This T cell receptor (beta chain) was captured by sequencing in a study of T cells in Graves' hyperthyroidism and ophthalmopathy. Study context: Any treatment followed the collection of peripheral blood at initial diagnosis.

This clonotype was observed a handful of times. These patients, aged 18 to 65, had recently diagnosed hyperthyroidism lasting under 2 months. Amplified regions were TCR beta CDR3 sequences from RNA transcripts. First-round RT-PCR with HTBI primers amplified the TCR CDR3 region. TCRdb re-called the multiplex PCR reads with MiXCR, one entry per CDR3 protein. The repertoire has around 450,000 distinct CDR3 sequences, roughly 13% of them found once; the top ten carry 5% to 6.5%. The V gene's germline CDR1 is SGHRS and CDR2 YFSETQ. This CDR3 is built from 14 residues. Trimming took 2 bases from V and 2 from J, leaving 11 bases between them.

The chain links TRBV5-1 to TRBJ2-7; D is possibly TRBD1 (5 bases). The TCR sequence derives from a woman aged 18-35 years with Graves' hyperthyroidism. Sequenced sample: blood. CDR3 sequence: CASSLGAEPYEQYF. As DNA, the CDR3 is TGCGCCAGCAGCTTAGGGGCAGAGCCCTACGAGCAGTACTTC.